This T cell receptor beta chain appears in the sequencing data of a study of shared clonotypes between healthy human individuals. Germline V gene data show CDR1 as SNHLY and CDR2 as FYNNEI. The CDR3 has 16 residues. V lost 3 bases, J lost 3 bases, and 8 bases stayed unmatched. Sequencing used immunoSEQ multiplex PCR; TCRdb keeps in-frame clones, though not all of them. The table shows about 380,000 clones, with 96% occurring only once. The chain couples TRBV2 to TRBJ2-3, with TRBD2 identical over 8 bases. The sequence was collected from a man between 25 and 39 years old in good health. Sequences were obtained from memory CD8+ T cells sorted from blood. The subset: CD45RO+ cells pooled with CCR7-negative TemRA cells. The CDR3 DNA sequence: TGTGCCAGCAGTGACCGGGGGGGCAGGGGAACAGATACGCAGTATTTT. This sequence encodes CASSDRGGRGTDTQYF.